This T cell receptor beta chain was identified during a study of graft-versus-host responses after intestinal transplantation (dated by TCRdb to the early 2020s). In terms of the full investigation: Recipients received multivisceral, liver-intestinal, or isolated intestinal transplants. Every recipient was given anti-thymocyte globulin induction, then maintenance tacrolimus and steroids for around three years. After intestinal transplantation, graft-versus-host and host-versus-graft alloreactive T cell clones in the graft, circulation and bone marrow were tracked using bulk TCR-beta CDR3 sequencing. Alloreactive clones were identified by sequencing pre-transplant mixed lymphocyte reaction products and comparing these products with unstimulated pre-transplant donor and recipient T cells. A cohort of roughly 25 intestinal transplant recipients, including one retransplant, was enrolled, and a few patients lacking pretransplant specimens were excluded. Donor T cell macrochimerism was defined as a peak of at least 4% donor T cells among recipient peripheral blood mononuclear cells. Rather than going through the commercial service, samples from three later patients were sequenced in-house on an Illumina MiSeq and processed with MiXCR.

Study-wide conclusions, independent of this receptor: Early after transplant, peak levels of circulating GvH clones were found to be associated with declines in HvG clones. GvH clones were detected in recipient bone marrow, and some appeared earlier in ileal mucosa or blood, consistent with an intestinal mucosal origin. Conclusions were limited by the relatively low number and heterogeneity of intestinal transplant patients. High GvH to HvG T cell clonal ratios were observed in the allografts of patients with donor T cell macrochimerism.

Library preparation employed the immunoSEQ multiplex PCR assay. For most patients, genomic DNA was isolated using the Qiagen DNeasy Blood and Tissue Kit and was shipped frozen to Adaptive Biotechnologies for TCR sequencing. For most patients, high-throughput TCR-beta CDR3 sequencing of genomic DNA was performed by Adaptive Biotechnologies. On the authors' methods: Adaptive's ImmunoSEQ software was the source of the TCR sequencing data for 18 patients, while a few other patients were processed with MiXCR and VDJtools. To correct CD4 versus CD8 sorting errors, any sequence found in both subsets at a frequency ratio below 5:1 was removed. CDR3 nucleotide sequences shared between donor and recipient were removed because the origin of such sequences could not be assigned. At least 2-fold expansion over unstimulated cells and a minimum CFSE-low frequency of 0.002% (template counts) or 0.001% (read counts) were required for clones to be classified as alloreactive. Clones detected in sequenced pre-transplant spleen, lymph node, or MLR CFSE-low populations of the donor or recipient were defined as mappable. Cumulative frequency of alloreactive clones was calculated as a percentage of all sequences weighted by copy number. Sourced from immuneACCESS, this table was stored by TCRdb with only in-frame sequences that have V and J called. A share of the clones is absent; for the studies checked, an unresolved V gene accounts for under half, and the remainder has no known explanation. V, J and clone size were drawn from that table, and D and trimming were deduced from the DNA. Present in this sample are under 140,000 clones, about 93% of which were seen just once. Jointly, the top ten make up about 0.51% of the sample.

This sample's time point label indicates: cells obtained before transplantation from donor or recipient. CD3+CD4+ and CD3+CD8+ populations were FACS-sorted from unstimulated pre-transplant donor and recipient cells taken from spleen or lymph nodes. A remark on this clone: Its antigen remains unidentified. Base qualities are not at hand, and no much larger clone is one base apart.

CDR3 length: 16 amino acids, cysteine to phenylalanine. The only DNA kept is the CDR3, 48 bases in frame from the first base. The germline V gene encodes CDR1 LNHDA and CDR2 SQIVND (reference sequence). V is cut back by 6 bases and J by 0 bases, with 8 bases in the junction unmatched. This chain is built from TRBV19 and TRBJ1-5; 7 middle bases align to TRBD1. The source was unstimulated CD8+ T cells sorted from spleen or lymph node cells, collected before intestinal transplant. The clonotype comes from a human donor who received an intestinal transplant. CDR3 sequence: CASRPWTGYSNQPQHF. The DNA sequence is TGTGCCAGTAGGCCATGGACAGGATATAGCAATCAGCCCCAGCATTTT.